The rows below give T cell receptor beta chains drawn from one sample of a study of blood T cell repertoires in COVID-19. Profiling relied on immunoSEQ multiplex PCR, and the TCRdb table lists in-frame clones only, not all of them. The sample includes more than 110,000 clones, 85% to 90% of them seen just once. Sequences were obtained from peripheral blood. These receptors were taken from a woman between 40 and 55 years old with acute or convalescent COVID-19. Both conserved end residues are part of each CDR3. Fields, in order: J gene, D gene, clone size, V gene, CDR3 DNA, CDR3 protein. The D gene is left open where the match is weak. A row's size may be missing; if present it is once, few, many or a size class.

J gene: TRBJ2-5
D gene: NA
clone size: NA
V gene: TRBV7-9
CDR3 DNA: TGTGCCAGCAGCTTATCACGGGAGACCCAGTACTTC
CDR3 protein: CASSLSRETQYF

J gene: TRBJ1-1
D gene: NA
clone size: NA
V gene: TRBV4-1
CDR3 DNA: TGCGCCAGCAGCCAAGACCTGTATTTGAACACTGAAGCTTTCTTT
CDR3 protein: CASSQDLYLNTEAFF

J gene: TRBJ1-2
D gene: NA
clone size: NA
V gene: TRBV4-3
CDR3 DNA: TGCGCCAGCAGCCGCCTCTCCCGGGACACCTATGGCTACACCTTC
CDR3 protein: CASSRLSRDTYGYTF

J gene: TRBJ2-4
D gene: NA
clone size: once
V gene: TRBV2
CDR3 DNA: TGTGCCAGCAGGGGAGAGGCGGACCTCGGGTACTTC
CDR3 protein: CASRGEADLGYF

J gene: TRBJ2-1
D gene: TRBD2
clone size: NA
V gene: TRBV5-5
CDR3 DNA: TGTGCCAGCAGCTTGGTTGGACTAGCGACACTAGACAATGAGCAGTTCTTC
CDR3 protein: CASSLVGLATLDNEQFF

J gene: TRBJ2-2
D gene: NA
clone size: NA
V gene: TRBV5-1
CDR3 DNA: TGCGCCAGCAGCGTAATTGGAGGGAACACCGGGGAGCTGTTTTTT
CDR3 protein: CASSVIGGNTGELFF

J gene: TRBJ2-1
D gene: NA
clone size: NA
V gene: TRBV7-3
CDR3 DNA: TGTGCCAGCAGCTTAATTCCGAATGAGCAGTTCTTC
CDR3 protein: CASSLIPNEQFF

J gene: TRBJ2-7
D gene: NA
clone size: NA
V gene: TRBV6-5
CDR3 DNA: TGTGCCAGCAGTTACCCAGGGGCCCATCCCTACGAGCAGTACTTC
CDR3 protein: CASSYPGAHPYEQYF

J gene: TRBJ1-2
D gene: NA
clone size: NA
V gene: TRBV19
CDR3 DNA: TGTGCCAGTAGTACCGTGGGAGGCGCTAACTATGGCTACACCTTC
CDR3 protein: CASSTVGGANYGYTF

J gene: TRBJ2-3
D gene: TRBD2
clone size: NA
V gene: TRBV10-3
CDR3 DNA: TGTGCCATCAGTGAGAGGGGCGGGGGGGCCCCTAGCACAGATACGCAGTATTTT
CDR3 protein: CAISERGGGAPSTDTQYF

J gene: TRBJ1-6
D gene: NA
clone size: NA
V gene: TRBV19
CDR3 DNA: TGTGCCAGTAGTTCACGGGACAACTCCTATAATTCACCCCTCCACTTT
CDR3 protein: CASSSRDNSYNSPLHF

J gene: TRBJ2-1
D gene: NA
clone size: NA
V gene: TRBV7-3
CDR3 DNA: TGTGCCAGCAGCCTCAGCCGGGACTACAATGAGCAGTTCTTC
CDR3 protein: CASSLSRDYNEQFF

J gene: TRBJ1-3
D gene: TRBD1
clone size: NA
V gene: TRBV30
CDR3 DNA: TGTGCCTGGAGTGTACGGGACAGGGTATATTTT
CDR3 protein: CAWSVRDRVYF

J gene: TRBJ2-2
D gene: NA
clone size: NA
V gene: TRBV11-2
CDR3 DNA: TGTGCCAGCAGTTTTACAGGGTCCGGGGAGCTGTTTTTT
CDR3 protein: CASSFTGSGELFF

J gene: TRBJ2-4
D gene: TRBD1
clone size: NA
V gene: TRBV28
CDR3 DNA: TGTGCCAGCAGTTTTATGGGACAGATAAAAAACATTCAGTACTTC
CDR3 protein: CASSFMGQIKNIQYF

J gene: TRBJ1-6
D gene: TRBD1
clone size: NA
V gene: TRBV10-3
CDR3 DNA: TGTGCCATCAGTGTATCACAGGGGTTCTCCTATAATTCACCCCTCCACTTT
CDR3 protein: CAISVSQGFSYNSPLHF